One sample yielded the 9 T cell receptor beta chains listed below, sequenced in a study of blood T cell repertoires in COVID-19. Profiling relied on immunoSEQ multiplex PCR, and the TCRdb table lists in-frame clones only, not all of them. The repertoire holds some 220,000 clones, with 75% to 85% as singletons. Sequenced: peripheral blood. All receptors derive from a human donor in a cohort sampled during active COVID-19.

The chain couples TRBV5-6 to TRBJ2-7; D possibly corresponds to TRBD1 (6 bases). In germline, CDR1 is SGHDT, CDR2 YYEEEE. The V end was cut by 4 bases, the J end by 1 base, with 12 bases between. The CDR3 is 14 residues long. The CDR3 sequence is CASSQDRRSYEQYF. The DNA for the CDR3 is TGTGCCAGCAGCCAAGACAGGCGGTCCTACGAGCAGTACTTC. Looking up the rest from reference TRBV5-6 and TRBJ2-7 gives the full variable domain: DAGVTQSPTHLIKTRGQQVTLRCSPKSGHDTVSWYQQALGQGPQFIFQYYEEEERQRGNFPDRFSGHQFPNYSSELNVNALLLGDSALYLCASSQDRRSYEQYFGPGTRLTVT.

This clone was observed a single time. The chain joins TRBV5-1 to TRBJ2-1; weak D call: TRBD2 (6 bases). This CDR3 contains 15 residues. CDR1 is SGHRS and CDR2 is YFSETQ in the germline V gene. V was shortened by 5 bases and J by 0 bases, with 12 bases between the two germline ends. The CDR3 is CASSLTSYSYNEQFF. The CDR3 region has the DNA TGCGCCAGCAGTCTTACTAGCTACTCCTACAATGAGCAGTTCTTC.

This chain connects TRBV7-2 to TRBJ2-1, with 10 bases matching TRBD2. CDR1 and CDR2 from the germline V gene are SGHTA and FQGNSA. J was trimmed by 5 bases and V by 3 bases; bases with no gene match: 7. The CDR3 spans 16 residues. The CDR3: CASSFQSGRADNEQFF. The CDR3 nucleotides read TGTGCCAGCAGCTTCCAGAGCGGGAGGGCCGACAATGAGCAGTTCTTC.

V is TRBV12-5 and J is TRBJ2-5; tentatively, D is TRBD1 (6 bases). The CDR3 contains 16 residues. V lost 2 bases and J 0 bases, leaving 13 bases between the germline ends. Germline CDR1 LGHNT, CDR2 FRNRAP. DNA for the CDR3: TGTGCTAGTGGTTTGCGGATAGGACAGAACCAAGAGACCCAGTACTTC. Translation gives CASGLRIGQNQETQYF.

The rearrangement joins TRBV18 to TRBJ2-7; D uncertain. The CDR3 is made up of 14 amino acids. The germline V gene encodes CDR1 KGHSH and CDR2 LQKENI. The V and J ends lost 2 bases and 2 bases respectively, with 10 bases between them. CDR3 residues: CASSPRGETYEQYF. CDR3 DNA sequence: TGTGCCAGCTCACCAAGAGGAGAAACCTACGAGCAGTACTTC.

The rearrangement links TRBV9 to TRBJ2-7; 9 nucleotides line up with TRBD2. Germline CDR1 reads SGDLS; CDR2 reads YYNGEE. The J segment lost 5 bases and the V segment lost 4 bases, leaving 7 bases of the junction unmatched. The CDR3 totals 14 residues. The CDR3 bases are TGTGCCAGCAGCCCTAGGACTAGCGCCCACGAGCAGTACTTC. Amino acid sequence: CASSPRTSAHEQYF.

The chain uses TRBV25-1 and TRBJ2-1, with D tentatively TRBD2 (6 bases). Germline-derived CDR1 and CDR2 are MGHDK and SYGVNS. V dropped 1 base and J dropped 10 bases, with 14 bases sitting between them. The CDR3 is 14 residues long. The CDR3 coding sequence is TGTGCCAGCAGTGAATCTGGGGACTTGATGGAGCAGTTCTTC. This sequence encodes CASSESGDLMEQFF. Together with reference TRBV25-1 and TRBJ2-1, the CDR3 gives the full variable domain: EADIYQTPRYLVIGTGKKITLECSQTMGHDKMYWYQQDPGMELHLIHYSYGVNSTEKGDLSSESTVSRIRTEHFPLTLESARPSHTSQYLCASSESGDLMEQFFGPGTRLTVL.

V gene TRBV12-3 or TRBV12-4 combines with J gene TRBJ1-2; D gene ambiguous. The CDR3 consists of 11 residues. Trimming stripped 6 bases from V and 6 bases from J, with 8 bases between. This chain's CDR3 is CASSRLDGYTF. Here the CDR3 DNA reads TGTGCCAGCAGCCGACTGGATGGCTACACCTTC.

V usage is TRBV4-2 and J usage is TRBJ1-1, with D tentatively TRBD1 (6 bases). This CDR3 has 15 residues. CDR1 LGHNA and CDR2 YNFKEQ come from the germline V gene. V was trimmed by 4 bases and J by 3 bases, leaving 15 bases between them. This CDR3 is CASSLLGQIDTEAFF. CDR3 bases: TGTGCCAGCAGCCTTCTAGGACAGATAGACACTGAAGCTTTCTTT.